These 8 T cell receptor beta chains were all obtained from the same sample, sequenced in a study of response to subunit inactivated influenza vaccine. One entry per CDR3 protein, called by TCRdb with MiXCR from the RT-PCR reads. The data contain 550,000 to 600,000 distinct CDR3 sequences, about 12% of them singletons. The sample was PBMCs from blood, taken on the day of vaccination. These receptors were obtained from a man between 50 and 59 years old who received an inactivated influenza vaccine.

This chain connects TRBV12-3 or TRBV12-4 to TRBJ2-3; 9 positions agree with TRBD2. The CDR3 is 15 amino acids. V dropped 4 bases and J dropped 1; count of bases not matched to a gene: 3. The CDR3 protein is CASSSTSGRTDTQYF. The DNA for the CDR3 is TGTGCCAGCAGTTCGACTAGCGGACGCACAGATACGCAGTATTTT.

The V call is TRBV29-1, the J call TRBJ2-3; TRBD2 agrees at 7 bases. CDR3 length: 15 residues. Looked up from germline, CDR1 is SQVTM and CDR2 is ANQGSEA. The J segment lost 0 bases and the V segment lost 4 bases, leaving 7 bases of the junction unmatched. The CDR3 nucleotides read TGCAGCGTTGGGGGGGGGAGTGCTAGCACAGATACGCAGTATTTT. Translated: CSVGGGSASTDTQYF.

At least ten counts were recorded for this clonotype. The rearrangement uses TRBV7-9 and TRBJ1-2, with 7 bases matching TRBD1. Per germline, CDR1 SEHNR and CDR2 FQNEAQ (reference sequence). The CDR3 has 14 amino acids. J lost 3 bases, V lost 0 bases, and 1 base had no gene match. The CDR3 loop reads CASSLAGTDYGYTF. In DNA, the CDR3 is TGTGCCAGCAGCTTAGCGGGGACAGACTATGGCTACACCTTC.

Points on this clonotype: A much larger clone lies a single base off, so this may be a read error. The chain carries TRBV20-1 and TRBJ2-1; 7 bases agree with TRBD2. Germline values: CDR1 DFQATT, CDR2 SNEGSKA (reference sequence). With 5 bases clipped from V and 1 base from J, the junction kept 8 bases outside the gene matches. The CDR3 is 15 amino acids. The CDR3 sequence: CSAPPGRRSYNEQFF. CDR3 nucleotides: TGCAGTGCTCCCCCCGGGAGGCGGTCCTACAATGAGCAGTTCTTC.

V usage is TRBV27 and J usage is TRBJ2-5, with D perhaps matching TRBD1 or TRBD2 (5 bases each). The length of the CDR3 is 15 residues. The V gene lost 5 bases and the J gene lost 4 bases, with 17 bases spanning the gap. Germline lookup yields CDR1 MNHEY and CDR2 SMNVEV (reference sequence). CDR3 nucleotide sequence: TGTGCCAGCAGTCCCTTAGGGGAGCGGAGAGAGACCCAGTACTTC. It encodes CASSPLGERRETQYF.

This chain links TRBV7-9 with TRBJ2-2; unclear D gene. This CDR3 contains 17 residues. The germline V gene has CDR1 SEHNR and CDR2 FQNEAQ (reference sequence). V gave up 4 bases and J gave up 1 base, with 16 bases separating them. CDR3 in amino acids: CASSSPRSTVNTGELFF. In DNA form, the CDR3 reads TGTGCCAGCAGCTCACCCCGCTCGACGGTGAACACCGGGGAGCTGTTTTTT.

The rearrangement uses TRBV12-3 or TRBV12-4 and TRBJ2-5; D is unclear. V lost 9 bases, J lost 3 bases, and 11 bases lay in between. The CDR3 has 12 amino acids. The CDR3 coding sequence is TGTGCCAGTTCAATAGGGAAAGAGACCCAGTACTTC. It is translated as CASSIGKETQYF.

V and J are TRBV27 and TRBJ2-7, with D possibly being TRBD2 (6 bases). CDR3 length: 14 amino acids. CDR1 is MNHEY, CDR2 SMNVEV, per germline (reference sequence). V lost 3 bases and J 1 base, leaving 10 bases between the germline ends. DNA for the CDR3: TGTGCCAGCAGTTTGATAGCGGCTTCCTACGAGCAGTACTTC. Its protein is CASSLIAASYEQYF.